The subject of this entry is one TCR beta chain. This sample stems from a study of control samples from healthy donors and cancer patients. CDR1 and CDR2 from the germline V gene are MNHEY and SMNVEV (reference sequence). Trimming took off 5 bases at V and 3 bases at J, with 21 bases between the two ends. The CDR3 spans 17 residues. Profiled with immunoSEQ multiplex PCR; TCRdb holds only in-frame clones, not every one. This sample has roughly 130,000 clones; just under 95% occur once, and the top ten carry 11%. The chain employs TRBV27 and TRBJ2-3; unclear D gene. This sequence was found in a man aged 25-40 years in good health. Sequencing was performed on blood. CDR3 residues: CASSPTPVGKWTDTQYF. CDR3 DNA sequence: TGTGCCAGCAGTCCGACCCCCGTTGGGAAGTGGACAGATACGCAGTATTTT.